The 32 T cell receptor beta chains below come from one sample, sequenced in a study of blood T cell repertoires in COVID-19. Using immunoSEQ multiplex PCR, the repertoire was profiled, and TCRdb retains in-frame clones only, with some absent. Among about 99,000 clones listed, roughly 89% were seen once. The sequenced sample was peripheral blood. The receptors here all came from a man in his sixties or seventies with active or convalescent COVID-19.

The chain recombines TRBV5-1 with TRBJ2-2; 7 nucleotides match TRBD2. The germline gives CDR1 SGHRS, CDR2 YFSETQ. The CDR3 covers 16 residues. V lost 8 bases, J lost 3 bases, and 13 bases stayed unmatched. CDR3: CASSPPSAGYTGELFF. The CDR3 bases are TGCGCCAGTTCCCCCCCGTCAGCGGGGTACACCGGGGAGCTGTTTTTT.

The V gene is TRBV15, the J gene TRBJ2-1; 10 bases line up with TRBD1. J was trimmed by 4 bases and V by 0 bases; bases with no gene match: 12. The CDR3 has 19 residues. Per the germline V gene, CDR1 is LNHNV and CDR2 is YYDKDF (reference sequence). CDR3 coding DNA: TGTGCCACCAGCAGAGACCGGGGACAGGGGCTCGGACGGTACAATGAGCAGTTCTTC. Amino acids: CATSRDRGQGLGRYNEQFF.

The gene calls are TRBV9 and TRBJ2-2; 13 bases line up with TRBD2. V trimming: 3 bases; J trimming: 4 bases; junction bases outside the gene matches: 3. There are 16 residues in the CDR3. Germline values: CDR1 SGDLS, CDR2 YYNGEE. The CDR3 loop reads CASSDRLAGGTGELFF. The CDR3 DNA reads TGTGCCAGCAGCGACAGACTAGCGGGGGGCACCGGGGAGCTGTTTTTT.

The V call is TRBV5-5, the J call TRBJ2-1; D gene ambiguous. Germline CDR1 reads SGHKS; CDR2 reads YYEKEE (reference sequence). Trimming removed 1 base from V and 0 bases from J, with 8 bases in between. The CDR3 runs 15 residues. CDR3 bases: TGTGCCAGCAGCTTGATAGAGAGCTCCTACAATGAGCAGTTCTTC. Translating it yields CASSLIESSYNEQFF.

CDR3 sequence: CASSHGYEQYF. In DNA form, the CDR3 reads TGCGCCAGCAGTCACGGCTACGAGCAGTACTTC. The chain combines TRBV5-1 with TRBJ2-7; D gene uncertain. CDR1 and CDR2 from the germline V gene are SGHRS and YFSETQ. V lost 5 bases and J lost 3, with 6 bases in between. The CDR3 contains 11 residues. The full variable domain, its missing parts supplied by reference TRBV5-1 and TRBJ2-7, is KAGVTQTPRYLIKTRGQQVTLSCSPISGHRSVSWYQQTPGQGLQFLFEYFSETQRNKGNFPGRFSGRQFSNSRSEMNVSTLELGDSALYLCASSHGYEQYFGPGTRLTVT.

The chain uses TRBV7-2 and TRBJ2-3; D may be TRBD2 (5 bases). The CDR3 is 17 residues long. The V end lost 1 base, the J end lost 2 bases, and 16 bases lay between the germline ends. Germline lookup yields CDR1 SGHTA and CDR2 FQGNSA. CDR3 amino acids: CASSLEKDSLVTDTQYF. In DNA form, the CDR3 reads TGTGCCAGCAGCTTAGAGAAGGACTCTCTAGTCACAGATACGCAGTATTTT.

The V gene is TRBV2, the J gene TRBJ1-2; D call uncertain. From germline, CDR1 is SNHLY and CDR2 FYNNEI. The CDR3 is made up of 16 amino acids. Trimming cost V 0 bases and J 0 bases, with 11 bases left between them. The CDR3: CASSEAGQVANYGYTF. The CDR3 bases are TGTGCCAGCAGTGAAGCAGGCCAGGTCGCTAACTATGGCTACACCTTC.

V and J are TRBV28 and TRBJ2-2; D remains unclear. This CDR3 spans 14 amino acids. Trimming shortened V by 2 bases and J by 3 bases, and 7 bases separated the two germline ends. Germline CDR1 MDHEN, CDR2 SYDVKM. The chain's CDR3 is CASSLKSDTGELFF. The CDR3 DNA reads as TGTGCCAGCAGTTTAAAAAGCGACACCGGGGAGCTGTTTTTT.

The rearrangement joins TRBV28 to TRBJ1-1; TRBD1 matches 7 bases. Looked up from germline, CDR1 is MDHEN and CDR2 is SYDVKM. V trimming: 5 bases; J trimming: 5 bases; junction bases outside the gene matches: 14. This CDR3 spans 16 amino acids. The CDR3 sequence is CASSPLPGGGRTEAFF. Here the CDR3 DNA reads TGTGCCAGCAGTCCGCTGCCAGGGGGAGGAAGGACTGAAGCTTTCTTT.

The chain employs TRBV5-1 and TRBJ1-4, with D hard to call. The CDR3 extends over 14 amino acids. CDR1 and CDR2 (germline): SGHRS, YFSETQ. Between the trimmed V and J ends, which lost 3 bases and 2 bases, there was a span of 8 bases. CDR3 DNA: TGCGCCAGCAGCTCGACAACGACTAATGAAAAACTGTTTTTT. Translation gives CASSSTTTNEKLFF.

The gene calls are TRBV6-6 and TRBJ1-5; tentative D call: TRBD1 (6 bases). Germline V gives CDR1 MNHNY, CDR2 SVGAGI (reference sequence). Trimming cost V 5 bases and J 0 bases, with 11 bases left between them. This CDR3 has 15 residues. Written as DNA, the CDR3 is TGTGCCAGCAGTATGGACAGAGATAGCAATCAGCCCCAGCATTTT. Translation: CASSMDRDSNQPQHF.

The chain joins TRBV7-2 to TRBJ2-3; 9 positions match TRBD2. V shed 1 base, J shed 7 bases, and the junction held 9 bases outside the gene matches. There are 16 residues in the CDR3. Per the germline V gene, CDR1 is SGHTA and CDR2 is FQGNSA. CDR3 coding DNA: TGTGCCAGCAGCTTAGGCGGCGGGGGGGCCGTTCATACGCAGTATTTT. This translates into CASSLGGGGAVHTQYF.

The genes are TRBV28 and TRBJ2-7, with 11 nucleotides matching TRBD1. This CDR3 spans 15 amino acids. Germline loops: CDR1 MDHEN, CDR2 SYDVKM. V dropped 5 bases and J dropped 3; count of bases not matched to a gene: 6. The CDR3, as DNA: TGTGCCAGCAGTCCTTCCGGGACAGGGGGCTACGAGCAGTACTTC. It translates to CASSPSGTGGYEQYF. Variable domain in full (rest from reference TRBV28 and TRBJ2-7): DVKVTQSSRYLVKRTGEKVFLECVQDMDHENMFWYRQDPGLGLRLIYFSYDVKMKEKGDIPEGYSVSREKKERFSLILESASTNQTSMYLCASSPSGTGGYEQYFGPGTRLTVT.

V is TRBV6-5 and J is TRBJ2-1; weak D call: TRBD2 (6 bases). Trimming removed 4 bases at V and 0 bases at J, with 13 bases between. The germline CDR1 and CDR2 sequences are MNHEY and SVGAGI. This CDR3 region has 16 residues. As DNA, the CDR3 is TGTGCCAGCAGTTCCCTGGCGGGGAGCTCCTACAATGAGCAGTTCTTC. This gives the protein CASSSLAGSSYNEQFF.

V usage is TRBV5-5 and J usage is TRBJ2-1, with 11 nucleotides matching TRBD1. After removal of 0 bases from V and 3 bases from J, the junction contained 2 bases not matched to a gene. There are 16 residues in the CDR3. Germline CDR1 SGHKS, CDR2 YYEKEE (reference sequence). The CDR3 protein is CASSLEGTGGYNEQFF. CDR3 DNA: TGTGCCAGCAGCTTGGAAGGGACAGGGGGCTACAATGAGCAGTTCTTC.

V gene TRBV12-5 combines with J gene TRBJ2-1; 8 positions agree with TRBD1. Germline CDR1 LGHNT, CDR2 FRNRAP. The CDR3 extends over 15 amino acids. Unmatched junction bases numbered 6, after V lost 4 bases and J lost 4 bases. For the CDR3, the DNA is TGTGCTAGTGGTTCCGGGACAGGCCGATACAATGAGCAGTTCTTC. It translates to CASGSGTGRYNEQFF.

This rearrangement joins TRBV7-9 to TRBJ1-3, with D possibly matching TRBD1 (6 bases). Germline CDR1 reads SEHNR; CDR2 reads FQNEAQ (reference sequence). Trimming took off 0 bases at V and 2 bases at J, with 8 bases between the two ends. The CDR3 covers 15 residues. CDR3 sequence (DNA): TGTGCCAGCAGCTTAGCAACAGGGACTGGAAACACCATATATTTT. Its protein is CASSLATGTGNTIYF.

The chain recombines TRBV10-1 with TRBJ1-4; 7 positions match TRBD1. The CDR3 is made up of 15 amino acids. Per germline, CDR1 WNHNN and CDR2 SYGVQD (reference sequence). Unmatched junction bases numbered 5, after V lost 2 bases and J lost 5 bases. The CDR3 sequence is CASSEKGQINEKLFF. The CDR3 nucleotides read TGCGCCAGCAGTGAGAAGGGACAGATAAATGAAAAACTGTTTTTT.

The chain links TRBV21-1 to TRBJ2-3; TRBD2 reflects the table's D call only, with no check against the DNA. TRBV21-1 is a known pseudogene. This CDR3 has 18 amino acids. CDR3 sequence (DNA): TGTGCCAGCCGGAGGGGACTAGCGGGGGGGAACAGCACAGATACGCAGTATTTT. Translating it yields CASRRGLAGGNSTDTQYF.

The sample holds one count of this clone. The rearrangement joins TRBV5-1 to TRBJ2-3, with 10 bases aligning to TRBD2. V lost 1 base to trimming and J lost 1 base; unmatched junction nucleotides: 9. The CDR3 is 18 amino acids. In germline, CDR1 is SGHRS, CDR2 YFSETQ. Here the CDR3 DNA reads TGCGCCAGCAGCTTGTATCCAGCGGGGGGGCCGGGCACAGATACGCAGTATTTT. This codes for CASSLYPAGGPGTDTQYF.

The table lists this clone with a few counts. This chain uses TRBV18 with TRBJ2-7; D is undetermined. Between the trimmed V and J ends, which lost 1 base and 5 bases, there was a span of 9 bases. The CDR3 is made up of 13 amino acids. Germline V CDR1 and CDR2: KGHSH, LQKENI. CDR3 sequence: CASSPLDTDEQYF. The CDR3 coding sequence is TGTGCCAGCTCACCACTAGATACCGACGAGCAGTACTTC.

This chain connects TRBV2 to TRBJ2-7, with D hard to call. From germline, CDR1 is SNHLY and CDR2 FYNNEI. The CDR3 runs to 13 residues. The V end was cut by 4 bases, the J end by 2 bases, with 9 bases between. CDR3 in amino acids: CASSVLQAYEQYF. Written as DNA, the CDR3 is TGTGCCAGCAGTGTGTTGCAGGCCTACGAGCAGTACTTC.

The chain joins TRBV12-5 to TRBJ2-5; a weak D match, TRBD2 (6 bases). Per germline, CDR1 LGHNT and CDR2 FRNRAP. V shed 3 bases and J shed 3 bases, with 8 bases lying between them. The CDR3 has 13 residues. CDR3 region: CASGLGRKETQYF. In DNA, the CDR3 is TGTGCTAGTGGTTTAGGGAGGAAAGAGACCCAGTACTTC.

The rearrangement joins TRBV5-1 to TRBJ2-5; tentative D call: TRBD1 (5 bases). Trimming stripped 3 bases from V and 2 bases from J, with 14 bases between. The CDR3 loop spans 15 amino acids. In germline, CDR1 is SGHRS, CDR2 YFSETQ. The CDR3 coding sequence is TGCGCCAGCAGCTATACAGGAGTCAAGCAAGAGACCCAGTACTTC. This translates into CASSYTGVKQETQYF.

This chain links TRBV21-1 with TRBJ2-3; the table's TRBD1 call for D was not verified on the DNA. TRBV21-1 constitutes a pseudogene. CDR3 size: 14 residues. The CDR3 nucleotides are TGTGCCAGCAATAGAGGCAGGGCCTATGATACGCAGTATTTT. This codes for CASNRGRAYDTQYF.

The V gene is TRBV4-3, the J gene TRBJ2-3; 7 bases align to TRBD2. V lost 4 bases, J lost 1 base, and 8 bases stayed unmatched. Germline V gene data show CDR1 as LGHNA and CDR2 as YSLEER. The CDR3 has 16 amino acids. The CDR3 region has the DNA TGCGCCAGCAGCCTGGTCCGGGGGGAGGGCACAGATACGCAGTATTTT. Protein: CASSLVRGEGTDTQYF.

This chain uses TRBV7-2 with TRBJ2-4; possible D gene TRBD2, 5 bases. Germline V gene data show CDR1 as SGHTA and CDR2 as FQGNSA. This CDR3 spans 15 amino acids. V gave up 3 bases and J gave up 9 bases, with 18 bases separating them. CDR3 residues: CASSFRTGPEAIQYF. CDR3 bases: TGTGCCAGCAGCTTCCGGACTGGGCCGGAAGCCATTCAGTACTTC.

V usage is TRBV19 and J usage is TRBJ2-3, with D perhaps matching TRBD2 (6 bases). The germline V and J ends were trimmed by 4 bases and 2 bases, with 13 bases remaining between them. This CDR3 is built from 15 residues. CDR1 is LNHDA, CDR2 SQIVND, per germline (reference sequence). The CDR3 DNA follows: TGTGCCAGTAGTAGGACTGGCGGGGACACAGATACGCAGTATTTT. Amino acid sequence: CASSRTGGDTDTQYF. Based on the CDR3 plus reference TRBV19 and TRBJ2-3, the full variable domain is DGGITQSPKYLFRKEGQNVTLSCEQNLNHDAMYWYRQDPGQGLRLIYYSQIVNDFQKGDIAEGYSVSREKKESFPLTVTSAQKNPTAFYLCASSRTGGDTDTQYFGPGTRLTVL.

The chain has TRBV2 and TRBJ1-5, with D tentatively TRBD1 (6 bases). This CDR3 region has 14 residues. The germline V gene has CDR1 SNHLY and CDR2 FYNNEI. Trimming took off 5 bases at V and 3 bases at J, with 11 bases between the two ends. CDR3 coding DNA: TGTGCCAGCAGTATCGACAGGATCAATCAGCCCCAGCATTTT. Residues: CASSIDRINQPQHF.

CDR3 coding DNA: TGTGCCAGCAGCTTAGTAGCAGGAGGGAACACTGAAGCTTTCTTT. Translating it yields CASSLVAGGNTEAFF. The V gene is TRBV7-8, the J gene TRBJ1-1; no firm D call. The CDR3 is 15 amino acids. CDR1 SGHVS and CDR2 FQNEAQ come from the germline V gene. Trimming left V 1 base short and J 1 base short, with 10 bases between. Looking up the rest from reference TRBV7-8 and TRBJ1-1 gives the full variable domain: GAGVSQSPRYKVAKRGQDVALRCDPISGHVSLFWYQQALGQGPEFLTYFQNEAQLDKSGLPSDRFFAERPEGSVSTLKIQRTQQEDSAVYLCASSLVAGGNTEAFFGQGTRLTVV.

The chain recombines TRBV5-4 with TRBJ1-1; 11 bases agree with TRBD1. Germline V lookup: CDR1 SGHNT, CDR2 YYREEE (reference sequence). V gave up 4 bases and J gave up 5 bases; unmatched junction bases: 13. The length of the CDR3 is 17 residues. CDR3 coding DNA: TGTGCCAGCAGCCCCCCAGGGACAGGGGGGATTGGGACTGAAGCTTTCTTT. It encodes CASSPPGTGGIGTEAFF.

This chain uses TRBV10-2 with TRBJ1-5; D possibly corresponds to TRBD1 (6 bases). This CDR3 region has 14 residues. V was trimmed by 2 bases and J by 4 bases, leaving 9 bases between them. CDR1 is WSHSY and CDR2 is SAAADI in the germline V gene. CDR3 sequence reads: CASSERTGNQPQHF. CDR3 DNA sequence: TGCGCCAGCAGTGAGAGAACAGGGAATCAGCCCCAGCATTTT.